This TCR beta chain was captured by sequencing in a study of human thymus T cells. Comment on this clone: What it recognizes is unknown.

Study-level results: Related research found strongly overlapping thymic repertoires in unrelated individuals.

Unmatched junction bases numbered 15, after V lost 1 base and J lost 1 base. Looked up from germline, CDR1 is LNHDA and CDR2 is SQIVND (reference sequence). This CDR3 comprises 21 residues. Thymic samples were excised during corrective heart operations. Having surgery to correct congenital heart defects, healthy Finnish infants acted as the donors. Measured with immunoSEQ multiplex PCR; TCRdb has only the in-frame clones, and not every one. The table has 100,000 to 150,000 clones, more than 90% seen once. This clonotype originated in a boy under two years old with a congenital heart defect but otherwise immunologically healthy. This chain connects TRBV19 to TRBJ2-3; TRBD2 matches at 12 bases. Sequencing input: thymus tissue. For the CDR3, the DNA is TGTGCCAGTAGTATAGTGATGACGGGGACTAGCGGGCCCCCTGGCACAGATACGCAGTATTTT. It encodes CASSIVMTGTSGPPGTDTQYF.